The clone carrying this TCR beta chain was detected once. The germline V gene has CDR1 DFQATT and CDR2 SNEGSKA (reference sequence). V lost 0 bases, J lost 4 bases, and 7 bases stayed unmatched. The CDR3 consists of 15 residues. This entry belongs to a study of blood T cells in healthy people across ages. Study information: Per two T cells, template switching captured roughly one barcoded beta molecule.

A second PCR of about 6 to 12 cycles used a sample-barcoded 5' primer and a J-beta primer mix. Each of the cDNA molecules was tagged by a template-switch adaptor with 12 random nucleotides. MiXCR was run by TCRdb on the 5' RACE reads, yielding one entry per CDR3 protein. The top ten clones hold more than 35% of a sample with approximately 600,000 distinct CDR3 sequences, 58% of them seen once. This sequence joins TRBV20-1 and TRBJ2-5; TRBD2 matches 8 bases. Sequencing was performed on blood. The origin of this receptor is a man aged 60 to 75 in good health. The CDR3 nucleotides read TGCAGTGCTAGAGAGGCGGGGGGCACCGGAGAGACCCAGTACTTC. Protein sequence: CSAREAGGTGETQYF.